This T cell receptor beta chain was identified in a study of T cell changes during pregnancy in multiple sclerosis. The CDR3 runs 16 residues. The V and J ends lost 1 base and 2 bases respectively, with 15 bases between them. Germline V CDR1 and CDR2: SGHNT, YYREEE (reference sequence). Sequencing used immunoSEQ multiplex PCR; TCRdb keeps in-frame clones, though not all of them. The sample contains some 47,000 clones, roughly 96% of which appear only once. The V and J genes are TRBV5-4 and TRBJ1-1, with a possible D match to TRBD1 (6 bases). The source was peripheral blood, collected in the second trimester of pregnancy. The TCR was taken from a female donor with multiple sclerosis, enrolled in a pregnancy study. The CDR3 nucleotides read TGTGCCAGCAGCTTGCAGGGGACCCCCTTAAACACTGAAGCTTTCTTT. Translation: CASSLQGTPLNTEAFF.